The clone carrying this T cell receptor beta chain was seen only a few times. The antigen remains undetermined. Germline loops: CDR1 MNHEY, CDR2 SVGEGT. The CDR3 has 15 residues. The ends were cut back, 2 bases at V and 13 bases at J, with 18 bases in the middle. TCR cDNA was made by 5'RACE template switching, adding a universal primer site and UMIs. MiXCR, applied by TCRdb to the 5' RACE reads, yields one record per CDR3 protein. Among under 500,000 distinct CDR3 sequences listed, about 17% were seen once. This entry comes from a study of T cells after yellow fever vaccination. General study points: It was a weaker secondary response, yet one that peaked faster, at day 5 versus 15.

This TCR derives from a young man who received the YFV17D yellow fever vaccine. The V gene is TRBV6-2 or TRBV6-3, the J gene TRBJ1-6; no definite D call. Here the sequenced sample was PBMCs, taken before the yellow fever booster vaccination. The CDR3 bases are TGTGCCAGCAGTTACCCCGGGAGCGATCACATCCCCCTCCACTTT. This gives the protein CASSYPGSDHIPLHF.